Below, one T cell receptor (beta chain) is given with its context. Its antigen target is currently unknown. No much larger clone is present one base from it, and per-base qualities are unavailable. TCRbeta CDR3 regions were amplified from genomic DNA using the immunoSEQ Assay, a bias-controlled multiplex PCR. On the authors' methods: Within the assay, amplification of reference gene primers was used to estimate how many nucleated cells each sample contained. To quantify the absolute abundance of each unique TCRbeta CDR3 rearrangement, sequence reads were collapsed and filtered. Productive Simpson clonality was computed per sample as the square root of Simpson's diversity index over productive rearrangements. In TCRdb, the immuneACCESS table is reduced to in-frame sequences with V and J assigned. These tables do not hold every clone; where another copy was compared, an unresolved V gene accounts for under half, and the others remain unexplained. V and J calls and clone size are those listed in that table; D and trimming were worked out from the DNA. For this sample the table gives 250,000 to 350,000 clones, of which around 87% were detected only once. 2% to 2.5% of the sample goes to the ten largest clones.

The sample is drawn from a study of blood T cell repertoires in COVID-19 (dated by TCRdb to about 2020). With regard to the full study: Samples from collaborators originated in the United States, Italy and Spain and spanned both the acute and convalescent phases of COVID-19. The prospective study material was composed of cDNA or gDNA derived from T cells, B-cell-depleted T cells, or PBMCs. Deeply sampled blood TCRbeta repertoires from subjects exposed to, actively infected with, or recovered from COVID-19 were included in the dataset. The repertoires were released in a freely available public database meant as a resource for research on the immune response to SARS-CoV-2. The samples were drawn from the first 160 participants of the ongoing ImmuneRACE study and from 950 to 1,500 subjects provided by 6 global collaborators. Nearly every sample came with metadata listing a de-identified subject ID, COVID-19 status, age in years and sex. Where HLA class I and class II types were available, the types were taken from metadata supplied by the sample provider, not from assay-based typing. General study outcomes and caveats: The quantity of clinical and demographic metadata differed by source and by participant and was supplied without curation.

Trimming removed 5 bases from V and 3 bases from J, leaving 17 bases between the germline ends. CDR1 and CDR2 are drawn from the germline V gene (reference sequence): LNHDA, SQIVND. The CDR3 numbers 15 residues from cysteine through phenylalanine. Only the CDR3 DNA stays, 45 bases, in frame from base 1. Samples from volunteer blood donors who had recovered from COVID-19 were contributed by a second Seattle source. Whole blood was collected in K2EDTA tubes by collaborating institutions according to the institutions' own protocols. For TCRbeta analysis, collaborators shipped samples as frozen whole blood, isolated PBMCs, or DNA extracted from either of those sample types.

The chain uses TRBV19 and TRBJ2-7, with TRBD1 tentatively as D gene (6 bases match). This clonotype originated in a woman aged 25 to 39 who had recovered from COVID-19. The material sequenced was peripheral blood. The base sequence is TGTGCCAGTAGTCCAATGAGGGGGTTAGGCTACGAGCAGTACTTC. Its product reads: CASSPMRGLGYEQYF.